This T cell receptor (beta chain) was identified in a study of blood T cell repertoires in COVID-19. The CDR3 is 17 residues long. Looked up from germline, CDR1 is SGHTA and CDR2 is FQGNSA. Losses at the gene ends were 1 base for V and 4 bases for J; bases not matched to a gene: 7. In the study's own analysis: Counts of nucleated cells, estimated from reference gene primer amplification, were obtained. Profiling relied on immunoSEQ multiplex PCR, and the TCRdb table lists in-frame clones only, not all of them. For V, J and clone size, that table is used; D and trimming come from the DNA. The sample lists 150,000 to 200,000 clones, under 85% occurring once.

This TCR came from a man aged 55 to 70 with active or convalescent COVID-19. Sequenced sample: peripheral blood. This sequence joins TRBV7-2 and TRBJ2-6; 7 bases are a match to TRBD1. The CDR3 loop is CASSLVHTGVGANVLTF. CDR3 sequence (DNA): TGTGCCAGCAGCTTAGTGCATACAGGGGTCGGGGCCAACGTCCTGACTTTC.